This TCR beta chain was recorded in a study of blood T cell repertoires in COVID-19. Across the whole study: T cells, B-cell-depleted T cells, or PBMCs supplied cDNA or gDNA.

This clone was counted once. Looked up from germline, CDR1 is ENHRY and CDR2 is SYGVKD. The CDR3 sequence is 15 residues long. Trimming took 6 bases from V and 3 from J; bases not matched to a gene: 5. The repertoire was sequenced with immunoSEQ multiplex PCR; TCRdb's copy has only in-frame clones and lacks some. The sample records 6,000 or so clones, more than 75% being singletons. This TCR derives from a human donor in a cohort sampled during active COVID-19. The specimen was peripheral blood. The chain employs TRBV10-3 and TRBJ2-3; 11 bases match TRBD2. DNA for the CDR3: TGTGCCATCAGGGTAGCGGGAGGGGTGACAGATACGCAGTATTTT. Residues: CAIRVAGGVTDTQYF.